What follows are 32 T cell receptor beta chains derived from one specimen sequenced in a study of cytomegalovirus exposure and HLA in healthy donors. PCR primers comprised 60 Vbeta and 13 Jbeta primers. Libraries were prepared by immunoSEQ multiplex PCR; TCRdb keeps only in-frame clonotypes and omits some of them. The repertoire includes 150,000 to 200,000 clones, about three quarters of them detected once, and 1.1% to 1.5% sits in the top ten. The sequencing sample was made of PBMCs. Receptors were obtained from a woman aged 25 to 39 in good health and CMV-seronegative.

This clone was seen only a few times. The chain links TRBV19 to TRBJ1-2, with a weak D call TRBD1 (6 bases). Between the trimmed V and J ends, which lost 5 bases and 7 bases, there was a span of 17 bases. Per the germline V gene, CDR1 is LNHDA and CDR2 is SQIVND (reference sequence). The CDR3 is 14 residues long. CDR3 sequence: CASSPDPQGGGYTF. The CDR3 DNA is TGTGCCAGTAGTCCCGACCCCCAAGGGGGTGGCTACACCTTC.

This chain's CDR3 is CASSPFMIQGARALEQYF. The CDR3 region has the DNA TGTGCCAGCAGCCCTTTTATGATACAGGGGGCGAGGGCCTTGGAGCAGTACTTC. J is TRBJ2-7 and V is TRBV27; TRBD1 aligns across 9 bases. The ends lost 6 bases at V and 7 bases at J; junction bases unmatched: 22. This CDR3 is 18 amino acids long. Germline V lookup: CDR1 MNHEY, CDR2 SMNVEV (reference sequence).

The rearrangement uses TRBV30 and TRBJ2-1; TRBD2 matches 7 bases. V gave up 5 bases and J gave up 0 bases; unmatched junction bases: 4. Germline V gives CDR1 GTSNPN, CDR2 SVGIG (reference sequence). This CDR3 has 14 residues. CDR3 nucleotide sequence: TGTGCCTGGGAGCGGGGCAGCTCCTACAATGAGCAGTTCTTC. It specifies CAWERGSSYNEQFF.

This clone turned up a few times. The chain links TRBV25-1 to TRBJ2-7; 8 bases match TRBD1. CDR3 size: 13 residues. The V segment lost 6 bases and the J segment 6 bases; nucleotides outside the gene matches: 7. Germline CDR1 reads MGHDK; CDR2 reads SYGVNS. Written as DNA, the CDR3 is TGTGCCAGCAGCCAGGGGGCTATTCCCGAGCAGTACTTC. This translates into CASSQGAIPEQYF.

The rearrangement uses TRBV2 and TRBJ1-5; 8 bases are shared with TRBD1. The V gene end was trimmed by 3 bases and the J gene end by 4 bases; junction bases not matched to a gene: 8. CDR3 length: 16 amino acids. Germline assignment: CDR1 SNHLY and CDR2 FYNNEI. The CDR3 DNA follows: TGTGCCAGCAGTGAGGGTGGGACAGGAGGAAATCAGCCCCAGCATTTT. As protein: CASSEGGTGGNQPQHF.

This clone was counted only a few times. This chain connects TRBV10-3 to TRBJ2-7, with 8 bases fitting TRBD1. This CDR3 contains 12 residues. Looked up from germline, CDR1 is ENHRY and CDR2 is SYGVKD. V gave up 6 bases and J gave up 5 bases; unmatched junction bases: 3. Here the CDR3 DNA reads TGTGCCATCAGGACAGGGGCACACGAGCAGTACTTC. Translation gives CAIRTGAHEQYF.

The chain carries TRBV5-1 and TRBJ1-2, with D possibly TRBD1 on 5 matching bases. V lost 5 bases and J 1 base, leaving 12 bases between the germline ends. The CDR3 sequence is 14 residues long. CDR1 is SGHRS, CDR2 YFSETQ, per germline. The CDR3 region has the DNA TGCGCCAGCAGTCCGGGACTACTTAACTATGGCTACACCTTC. Protein sequence: CASSPGLLNYGYTF.

The chain couples TRBV9 to TRBJ1-6; D not resolved. The CDR3 spans 13 residues. Trimming removed 3 bases from V and 9 bases from J, with 10 bases in between. Germline lookup yields CDR1 SGDLS and CDR2 YYNGEE. CDR3 protein: CASSARYGSPLHF. In DNA form, the CDR3 reads TGTGCCAGCAGCGCAAGATACGGTTCACCCCTCCACTTT.

CDR3 in amino acids: CASSKAFAPPTGNTEAFF. In nucleotides, the CDR3 is TGTGCCAGCAGCAAAGCCTTCGCCCCTCCGACTGGGAACACTGAAGCTTTCTTT. The chain links TRBV21-1 to TRBJ1-1. TRBV21-1 is classified as a pseudogene. CDR3 size: 18 residues.

This clone was counted only a few times. The gene calls are TRBV30 and TRBJ2-2; no firm D call. V was trimmed by 5 bases and J by 6 bases, leaving 10 bases between them. This CDR3 has 12 amino acids. From germline, CDR1 is GTSNPN and CDR2 SVGIG (reference sequence). CDR3 protein: CAWGSLAGELFF. The CDR3 DNA follows: TGTGCCTGGGGTAGTTTGGCCGGGGAGCTGTTTTTT. Drawing the rest from reference TRBV30 and TRBJ2-2, the complete variable domain is SQTIHQWPATLVQPVGSPLSLECTVEGTSNPNLYWYRQAAGRGLQLLFYSVGIGQISSEVPQNLSASRPQDRQFILSSKKLLLSDSGFYLCAWGSLAGELFFGEGSRLTVL.

This rearrangement joins TRBV11-3 to TRBJ2-2, with D perhaps matching TRBD1 (6 bases). This CDR3 has 16 residues. Germline V lookup: CDR1 SGHNT, CDR2 YENEEA. V was cut by 5 bases and J by 1 base, with 14 bases left in between. The CDR3 nucleotides are TGTGCCAGCAGCAAACAGGGATTGGGGAACACCGGGGAGCTGTTTTTT. This translates into CASSKQGLGNTGELFF.

The chain employs TRBV28 and TRBJ1-1; 7 bases agree with TRBD1. Losses at the gene ends were 6 bases for V and 4 bases for J; bases not matched to a gene: 17. Germline-derived CDR1 and CDR2 are MDHEN and SYDVKM. The CDR3 length is 17 residues. The CDR3 loop reads CASRAPRMTGTGTEAFF. The DNA for the CDR3 is TGTGCCAGCAGAGCCCCAAGGATGACAGGGACCGGCACTGAAGCTTTCTTT.

This chain joins TRBV2 and TRBJ1-6; 8 positions match TRBD1. Losses at the gene ends were 5 bases for V and 9 bases for J; bases not matched to a gene: 6. Germline lookup yields CDR1 SNHLY and CDR2 FYNNEI. This CDR3 contains 14 residues. The CDR3 DNA reads TGTGCCAGCAGTTTGGACAGGGCAATTTCACCCCTCCACTTT. Translated: CASSLDRAISPLHF.

V is TRBV6-5 and J is TRBJ2-3; possibly TRBD1 for D (6 bases). This CDR3 has 15 amino acids. Trimming removed 5 bases at V and 4 bases at J, with 16 bases between. Per germline, CDR1 MNHEY and CDR2 SVGAGI. For the CDR3, the DNA is TGTGCCAGCAGTACTTCACAGGGTGCGTCAGATACGCAGTATTTT. Amino acids: CASSTSQGASDTQYF.

This clone came up once. The chain links TRBV19 to TRBJ1-5; tentative D call: TRBD1 (5 bases). Germline V gene sequence: CDR1 LNHDA, CDR2 SQIVND (reference sequence). V was clipped by 1 base and J by 0 bases, with 10 bases between them. CDR3 length: 16 residues. The CDR3, as DNA: TGTGCCAGTAGTATAGCAGGGATGTATAGCAATCAGCCCCAGCATTTT. Its protein product is CASSIAGMYSNQPQHF.

The V gene is TRBV29-1, the J gene TRBJ1-2; TRBD1 matches at 8 bases. The CDR3 consists of 12 residues. CDR1 is SQVTM, CDR2 ANQGSEA, per germline. V was pared by 6 bases and J by 5 bases, with 5 bases of the junction left unmatched. The CDR3, as DNA: TGCAGCGTAACACAGGGGGAATATGGCTACACCTTC. Translated: CSVTQGEYGYTF.

This chain joins TRBV12-5 and TRBJ2-1; TRBD1 matches at 8 bases. V lost 1 base and J lost 7; bases outside the gene matches: 6. Looked up from germline, CDR1 is LGHNT and CDR2 is FRNRAP. The CDR3 sequence is 15 residues long. This CDR3 reads CASGLEFQGANEQFF. CDR3 in DNA: TGTGCTAGTGGTTTGGAATTTCAGGGGGCGAATGAGCAGTTCTTC.

This chain links TRBV30 with TRBJ2-3; D gene ambiguous. CDR1 and CDR2 from the germline V gene are GTSNPN and SVGIG (reference sequence). V dropped 1 base and J dropped 2 bases, with 7 bases sitting between them. The CDR3 sequence is 13 residues long. CDR3 sequence reads: CAWSADNTDTQYF. Here the CDR3 DNA reads TGTGCCTGGAGTGCAGACAACACAGATACGCAGTATTTT. Drawing the rest from reference TRBV30 and TRBJ2-3, the complete variable domain is SQTIHQWPATLVQPVGSPLSLECTVEGTSNPNLYWYRQAAGRGLQLLFYSVGIGQISSEVPQNLSASRPQDRQFILSSKKLLLSDSGFYLCAWSADNTDTQYFGPGTRLTVL.

This chain joins TRBV5-1 and TRBJ2-2; a possible D gene is TRBD1 (5 bases). The V and J ends lost 4 bases and 5 bases respectively, with 18 bases between them. Germline CDR1 SGHRS, CDR2 YFSETQ. This CDR3 region has 16 residues. The CDR3 DNA reads as TGCGCCAGCAGCCAATTAACAGGAGTGAGGACCGGGGAGCTGTTTTTT. This codes for CASSQLTGVRTGELFF.

This chain uses TRBV6-1 with TRBJ1-5; D is unresolved. The CDR3 loop spans 13 amino acids. Trimming pared 3 bases from V and 5 bases from J, leaving 8 bases between. Germline V gene lookup returns CDR1 MNHNS and CDR2 SASEGT. The CDR3 DNA reads TGTGCCAGCAGTGAGGTAGAAGATCAGCCCCAGCATTTT. Amino acids: CASSEVEDQPQHF.

The rearrangement joins TRBV4-2 to TRBJ2-1; TRBD1 is a possible D gene (7 bases). This CDR3 has 13 residues. In germline, CDR1 is LGHNA, CDR2 YNFKEQ. V shed 1 base and J shed 8 bases, with 9 bases lying between them. CDR3 residues: CASSQVRGDEQFF. For the CDR3, the DNA is TGTGCCAGCAGCCAAGTCAGGGGGGATGAGCAGTTCTTC.

The chain recombines TRBV6-5 with TRBJ1-1; a possible D gene is TRBD1 (6 bases). Germline lookup yields CDR1 MNHEY and CDR2 SVGAGI. This CDR3 contains 14 residues. Between the trimmed V and J ends, which lost 5 bases and 5 bases, there was a span of 15 bases. The CDR3 sequence is CASSLRQGMTEAFF. The CDR3 DNA sequence: TGTGCCAGCAGTCTTAGGCAGGGGATGACTGAAGCTTTCTTT.

The chain uses TRBV11-2 and TRBJ2-2; D call uncertain. In germline, CDR1 is SGHAT, CDR2 FQNNGV. This CDR3 has 15 amino acids. Trimming shortened V by 0 bases and J by 1 base, and 6 bases separated the two germline ends. The CDR3 reads CASSLDPLNTGELFF. CDR3 DNA sequence: TGTGCCAGCAGCTTAGATCCCCTGAACACCGGGGAGCTGTTTTTT.

The chain has TRBV7-3 and TRBJ2-7; 11 bases fit TRBD2. V lost 5 bases to trimming and J lost 3 bases; unmatched junction nucleotides: 3. CDR1 SGHTA and CDR2 FQGTGA come from the germline V gene. The CDR3 is made up of 14 amino acids. The DNA for the CDR3 is TGTGCCAGCAGCCCCGGGACTAGCGGCTACGAGCAGTACTTC. Its protein product is CASSPGTSGYEQYF.

This clone occurred once. V is TRBV5-4 and J is TRBJ2-7; no reliable D call. Looked up from germline, CDR1 is SGHNT and CDR2 is YYREEE (reference sequence). There are 15 residues in the CDR3. Trimming shortened V by 0 bases and J by 2 bases, and 12 bases separated the two germline ends. The CDR3 region is CASSLGPGSAYEQYF. CDR3 DNA sequence: TGTGCCAGCAGCTTGGGTCCAGGATCCGCCTACGAGCAGTACTTC.

This chain connects TRBV21-1 to TRBJ1-6; the table's D call TRBD1 went unverified against the DNA. TRBV21-1 corresponds to a pseudogene. This CDR3 comprises 15 residues. The CDR3 nucleotides read TGTGCCAGCAGCAAAAGTAGGGGGTACAATTCACCCCTCCACTTT. Protein sequence: CASSKSRGYNSPLHF.

CDR3 amino acids: CASSLSGQFLSTDTQYF. Written as DNA, the CDR3 is TGTGCCAGCAGTTTGTCTGGACAGTTCCTTAGCACAGATACGCAGTATTTT. V is TRBV27 and J is TRBJ2-3; maybe TRBD1 (6 bases). The germline CDR1 and CDR2 sequences are MNHEY and SMNVEV (reference sequence). Trimming took 3 bases from V and 0 from J, leaving 16 bases between them. This CDR3 has 17 amino acids.

The rearrangement uses TRBV5-1 and TRBJ2-7; 7 bases map to TRBD1. Germline CDR1 is SGHRS and CDR2 is YFSETQ. The V and J ends lost 9 bases and 1 base, in that order; junction bases with no gene match: 16. The CDR3 runs to 16 residues. The CDR3 sequence: CANGGRGCPRSYEQYF. CDR3 nucleotide sequence: TGCGCCAACGGCGGCAGGGGGTGCCCCAGGTCCTACGAGCAGTACTTC.

V and J are TRBV28 and TRBJ1-4; D perhaps matches TRBD1 (5 bases). Trimming pared 7 bases from V and 13 bases from J, leaving 22 bases between. Germline lookup yields CDR1 MDHEN and CDR2 SYDVKM. This CDR3 has 14 residues. The CDR3 protein is CASISTHPPGGLFF. CDR3 nucleotide sequence: TGTGCCAGCATTTCCACCCACCCCCCCGGGGGACTGTTTTTT. Variable domain in full (rest from reference TRBV28 and TRBJ1-4): DVKVTQSSRYLVKRTGEKVFLECVQDMDHENMFWYRQDPGLGLRLIYFSYDVKMKEKGDIPEGYSVSREKKERFSLILESASTNQTSMYLCASISTHPPGGLFFGSGTQLSVL.

The V gene is TRBV19, the J gene TRBJ1-1; D gene unclear. Trimming removed 7 bases at V and 4 bases at J, with 13 bases between. Looked up from germline, CDR1 is LNHDA and CDR2 is SQIVND (reference sequence). The CDR3 runs 13 residues. The CDR3 DNA reads as TGTGCCAGTACCGACTCGTCGAGCACTGAAGCTTTCTTT. This gives the protein CASTDSSSTEAFF.

The gene calls are TRBV27 and TRBJ1-1, with 8 bases fitting TRBD1. Germline CDR1 reads MNHEY; CDR2 reads SMNVEV (reference sequence). After removal of 5 bases from V and 9 bases from J, the junction contained 5 bases not matched to a gene. This CDR3 has 12 amino acids. CDR3 sequence reads: CASSPRTGKAFF. In nucleotides, the CDR3 is TGTGCCAGCAGTCCCCGGACAGGGAAAGCTTTCTTT.

The V gene is TRBV19, the J gene TRBJ1-1; D gene uncertain. Germline V gene lookup returns CDR1 LNHDA and CDR2 SQIVND (reference sequence). V was trimmed by 3 bases and J by 1 base, leaving 12 bases between them. This CDR3 is built from 15 residues. CDR3 DNA sequence: TGTGCCAGTAGTATGGCGGGTAAGAGGAACACTGAAGCTTTCTTT. Translated, it gives CASSMAGKRNTEAFF.